A selection of T cell receptor beta chains follows, all from one sample in a study of shared clonotypes between healthy human individuals. Some clones are missing from TCRdb's copy, which holds only in-frame ones; the method was immunoSEQ multiplex PCR. The sample shows about 1 million clones, roughly 80% of them seen only once. Sequencing was done on a sample of memory CD4+ T cells sorted from blood. These receptors all come from a man between 18 and 35 years old in good health. Each CDR3 is given with its conserved first and last residue. The D gene is left open where the match is weak. Some rows mark clone size as missing; the rest say once, few, many or name a class of expanded clone.

d_call: .; j_call: TRBJ1-2; cdr3_length: 15; clone_size: .; v_call: TRBV18; cdr3_aa: CASSPPAGRGYGYTF; cdr3_nt: TGTGCCAGCTCACCACCGGCAGGGCGAGGGTATGGCTACACCTTC
d_call: .; j_call: TRBJ2-2; cdr3_length: 14; clone_size: .; v_call: TRBV6-1; cdr3_aa: CASRKTENTGELFF; cdr3_nt: TGTGCCAGCAGGAAGACAGAGAACACCGGGGAGCTGTTTTTT
d_call: .; j_call: TRBJ1-3; cdr3_length: 12; clone_size: .; v_call: TRBV28; cdr3_aa: CASSPSRNTIYF; cdr3_nt: TGTGCCAGCAGCCCGAGCCGGAACACCATATATTTT
d_call: TRBD1; j_call: TRBJ2-7; cdr3_length: 14; clone_size: few; v_call: TRBV5-4; cdr3_aa: CASSQGTGMYEQYF; cdr3_nt: TGTGCCAGCAGCCAAGGGACAGGGATGTACGAGCAGTACTTC
d_call: .; j_call: TRBJ2-7; cdr3_length: 14; clone_size: .; v_call: TRBV23-1; cdr3_aa: CASSQAGSSYEQYF; cdr3_nt: TGCGCCAGCAGTCAAGCAGGGAGCTCCTACGAGCAGTACTTC
d_call: TRBD2; j_call: TRBJ2-7; cdr3_length: 16; clone_size: .; v_call: TRBV7-6; cdr3_aa: CASSRSASGNSYEQYF; cdr3_nt: TGTGCCAGCAGTCGCAGTGCTAGCGGGAACTCCTACGAGCAGTACTTC
d_call: TRBD1; j_call: TRBJ1-3; cdr3_length: 15; clone_size: .; v_call: TRBV10-3; cdr3_aa: CAIRDTGVNGNTIYF; cdr3_nt: TGTGCCATCAGAGATACAGGGGTAAATGGAAACACCATATATTTT
d_call: TRBD1; j_call: TRBJ2-6; cdr3_length: 20; clone_size: .; v_call: TRBV2; cdr3_aa: CASSEIAPGQGLSGANVLTF; cdr3_nt: TGTGCCAGCAGTGAAATTGCTCCGGGACAGGGGCTCTCTGGGGCCAACGTCCTGACTTTC
d_call: .; j_call: TRBJ2-2; cdr3_length: 14; clone_size: .; v_call: TRBV10-2; cdr3_aa: CASSGDLNTGELFF; cdr3_nt: TGCGCCAGCAGTGGGGACCTCAACACCGGGGAGCTGTTTTTT
d_call: TRBD2; j_call: TRBJ2-7; cdr3_length: 14; clone_size: .; v_call: TRBV7-2; cdr3_aa: CASSLGGGVGEQYF; cdr3_nt: TGTGCCAGCAGCTTGGGCGGGGGGGTTGGCGAGCAGTACTTC
d_call: TRBD2; j_call: TRBJ2-1; cdr3_length: 16; clone_size: .; v_call: TRBV4-2; cdr3_aa: CASSQDQSGGWNEQFF; cdr3_nt: TGTGCCAGCAGCCAAGATCAAAGCGGGGGGTGGAATGAGCAGTTCTTC
d_call: .; j_call: TRBJ1-5; cdr3_length: 14; clone_size: .; v_call: TRBV5-1; cdr3_aa: CASSLAERNQPQHF; cdr3_nt: TGCGCCAGCAGCTTGGCCGAGCGCAATCAGCCCCAGCATTTT
d_call: .; j_call: TRBJ1-1; cdr3_length: 15; clone_size: once; v_call: TRBV5-1; cdr3_aa: CASSPLLDSGTEAFF; cdr3_nt: TGCGCCAGCAGCCCCCTTCTTGACAGTGGCACTGAAGCTTTCTTT
d_call: .; j_call: TRBJ2-3; cdr3_length: 14; clone_size: .; v_call: TRBV4-1; cdr3_aa: CASALQSSTDTQYF; cdr3_nt: TGCGCCAGCGCACTCCAGTCTAGCACAGATACGCAGTATTTT
d_call: TRBD1; j_call: TRBJ1-6; cdr3_length: 16; clone_size: .; v_call: TRBV11-2; cdr3_aa: CASSRQGTSYNSPLHF; cdr3_nt: TGTGCCAGCAGCCGACAGGGCACCTCCTATAATTCACCCCTCCACTTT
d_call: .; j_call: TRBJ2-7; cdr3_length: 15; clone_size: once; v_call: TRBV21-1; cdr3_aa: CASSNWDRASYEQYF; cdr3_nt: TGTGCCAGCAGCAATTGGGACAGGGCTTCCTACGAGCAGTACTTC
d_call: .; j_call: TRBJ1-6; cdr3_length: 14; clone_size: .; v_call: TRBV9; cdr3_aa: CASSVASYNSPLHF; cdr3_nt: TGTGCCAGCAGCGTAGCCTCCTATAATTCACCCCTCCACTTT
d_call: TRBD1; j_call: TRBJ2-6; cdr3_length: 16; clone_size: once; v_call: TRBV2; cdr3_aa: CASIGQGAPGANVLTF; cdr3_nt: TGTGCCAGCATAGGACAGGGGGCCCCTGGGGCCAACGTCCTGACTTTC
d_call: .; j_call: TRBJ1-5; cdr3_length: 14; clone_size: .; v_call: TRBV5-1; cdr3_aa: CASSLDSAGQPQHF; cdr3_nt: TGCGCCAGCAGCTTGGATAGTGCGGGCCAGCCCCAGCATTTT
d_call: TRBD2; j_call: TRBJ2-7; cdr3_length: 16; clone_size: .; v_call: TRBV10-1; cdr3_aa: CASSRGLAGDAYEQYF; cdr3_nt: TGCGCCAGCAGTCGAGGACTAGCGGGAGACGCTTACGAGCAGTACTTC
d_call: .; j_call: TRBJ2-7; cdr3_length: 13; clone_size: .; v_call: TRBV28; cdr3_aa: CASSFVSGGEQYF; cdr3_nt: TGTGCCAGCAGTTTTGTTTCTGGGGGCGAGCAGTACTTC
d_call: .; j_call: TRBJ1-1; cdr3_length: 13; clone_size: .; v_call: TRBV6-5; cdr3_aa: CASSYTGNTEAFF; cdr3_nt: TGTGCCAGCAGTTATACGGGGAACACTGAAGCTTTCTTT
d_call: TRBD2; j_call: TRBJ2-3; cdr3_length: 17; clone_size: .; v_call: TRBV5-1; cdr3_aa: CASSLSSGLAGGNTQYF; cdr3_nt: TGCGCCAGCAGCCTCTCTTCGGGACTAGCGGGAGGAAATACGCAGTATTTT
d_call: .; j_call: TRBJ2-7; cdr3_length: 13; clone_size: .; v_call: TRBV6-5; cdr3_aa: CASSSPGSYEQYF; cdr3_nt: TGTGCCAGCAGCTCCCCGGGGTCCTACGAGCAGTACTTC
d_call: .; j_call: TRBJ2-5; cdr3_length: 12; clone_size: .; v_call: TRBV29-1; cdr3_aa: CSETGGGGTQYF; cdr3_nt: TGCAGCGAGACGGGCGGAGGGGGGACCCAGTACTTC
d_call: TRBD1; j_call: TRBJ1-2; cdr3_length: 14; clone_size: .; v_call: TRBV5-1; cdr3_aa: CASSLAQGNFGYTF; cdr3_nt: TGCGCCAGCAGCTTGGCACAGGGGAATTTTGGCTACACCTTC